The rows below give T cell receptor beta chains drawn from one sample of a study of patients and donors after allogeneic stem cell transplantation. TCRdb processed the RT-PCR reads anew with MiXCR; each CDR3 protein has one entry. Of roughly 960,000 distinct CDR3 sequences in the sample, approximately 18% were seen once. Sequencing used blood, either unsorted or a sorted T cell fraction (not recorded which). The receptors come from a human donor who was either an allogeneic HSCT recipient or a stem cell or donor lymphocyte infusion donor (not recorded which). It is not recorded whose cells these are; they may come from a transplant donor. CDR3s include the opening cysteine and the closing phenylalanine or tryptophan. A D gene is named only where the DNA matches it firmly. Clone size is not always given. Where it is, it says once, few, many or a class for expanded clones.

j_gene,abundance,v_gene,d_gene,CDR3aa,CDR3nt
TRBJ2-3,.,TRBV12-3/TRBV12-4,.,CASSPSRGRGGFDTQYF,TGTGCCAGCAGTCCATCCAGGGGGCGGGGGGGCTTTGATACGCAGTATTTT
TRBJ2-4,.,TRBV9,TRBD1,CASSVDLTGGVKNIQYF,TGTGCCAGCAGCGTAGATTTGACAGGGGGAGTGAAAAACATTCAGTACTTC
TRBJ2-1,few,TRBV10-3,TRBD2,CAISAGLAGVNEQFF,TGTGCCATCAGTGCGGGACTAGCGGGAGTTAATGAGCAGTTCTTC
TRBJ2-7,few,TRBV6-5,.,CASSYRLASTYEQYF,TGTGCCAGCAGTTACAGGCTAGCGTCCACCTACGAGCAGTACTTC
TRBJ1-6,.,TRBV7-6,.,CASSTQGQTYNSPLHF,TGTGCCAGCAGCACACAGGGACAAACCTATAATTCACCCCTCCACTTT
TRBJ1-4,few,TRBV18,.,CASSPATGSAGEKLFF,TGTGCCAGCTCACCAGCTACGGGGTCAGCAGGTGAAAAACTGTTTTTT
TRBJ1-1,few,TRBV12-5,.,CASGLTGRAPEAFF,TGTGCTAGTGGTTTGACCGGCAGGGCCCCTGAAGCTTTCTTT
TRBJ1-4,many,TRBV5-1,TRBD1,CASITARTGREKLFF,TGCGCCAGCATCACCGCCCGGACAGGACGGGAAAAACTGTTTTTT
TRBJ2-7,.,TRBV6-1,.,CASSDWNTYEQYF,TGTGCCAGCAGTGACTGGAACACCTACGAGCAGTACTTC
TRBJ2-7,few,TRBV2,.,CASSDRQGSYEQYF,TGTGCCAGCAGTGATCGGCAGGGGAGTTACGAGCAGTACTTC
TRBJ2-5,many,TRBV5-1,TRBD1,CASSPSTGDLETQYF,TGCGCCAGCAGCCCATCGACAGGGGATTTGGAGACCCAGTACTTC
TRBJ2-7,.,TRBV5-1,TRBD1,CASSFGDRAHEQYF,TGCGCCAGCAGCTTTGGGGACAGGGCTCACGAGCAGTACTTC
TRBJ2-1,many,TRBV10-3,.,CAISSVSTGKLSYNEQFF,TGTGCCATCAGTTCAGTCTCAACCGGGAAGCTGTCCTACAATGAGCAGTTCTTC
TRBJ1-5,many,TRBV2,.,CASSLGGPGNQPQHF,TGTGCCAGCAGTCTCGGAGGGCCCGGCAATCAGCCCCAGCATTTT
TRBJ1-6,.,TRBV12-3/TRBV12-4,TRBD1,CASSPKGAKNSPLHF,TGTGCCAGCAGTCCGAAGGGGGCAAAGAATTCACCCCTCCACTTT
TRBJ1-1,.,TRBV27,TRBD1,CASSYDRVAAEAFF,TGTGCCAGCAGCTACGACAGGGTAGCAGCTGAAGCTTTCTTT
TRBJ2-7,.,TRBV12-3/TRBV12-4,.,CASSLCEGAEGYEQYF,TGTGCCAGCAGTTTATGTGAGGGGGCGGAGGGTTACGAGCAGTACTTC
TRBJ2-5,.,TRBV7-9,.,CASSLVSQAAGGTQYF,TGTGCCAGCAGCTTAGTGTCTCAGGCTGCCGGGGGGACCCAGTACTTC
TRBJ1-3,.,TRBV20-1,.,CSAREYRASSGNTIYF,TGCAGTGCTAGAGAGTACAGGGCTTCCTCTGGAAACACCATATATTTT
TRBJ2-3,few,TRBV12-3/TRBV12-4,TRBD2,CASSSLAGINTDTQYF,TGTGCCAGCAGTTCGTTAGCGGGGATTAACACAGATACGCAGTATTTT
TRBJ2-7,few,TRBV5-1,TRBD2,CASSLGDRTSTPYEQYF,TGCGCCAGCAGCTTGGGGGATAGGACTAGCACCCCCTACGAGCAGTACTTC
TRBJ2-3,few,TRBV4-2,.,CASSQDSVGGADTQYF,TGTGCCAGCAGCCAAGATAGTGTGGGGGGCGCAGATACGCAGTATTTT
TRBJ2-5,.,TRBV7-8,.,CASSSRGGMETQYF,TGTGCCAGCAGCTCCCGTGGGGGAATGGAGACCCAGTACTTC
TRBJ2-3,many,TRBV29-1,TRBD2,CSVEEPRGGITDTQYF,TGCAGCGTTGAAGAACCCCGGGGGGGCATCACAGATACGCAGTATTTT
TRBJ1-5,.,TRBV6-2/TRBV6-3,.,CASSYPMNQPQHF,TGTGCCAGCAGTTACCCTATGAATCAGCCCCAGCATTTT
TRBJ1-1,.,TRBV5-1,.,CASSLEGTLEAFF,TGCGCCAGCAGCTTGGAAGGAACCTTAGAAGCTTTCTTT
TRBJ1-2,few,TRBV7-3,.,CASSLRTGPNGYTF,TGTGCCAGCAGCCTAAGAACAGGGCCGAATGGCTACACCTTC
TRBJ2-7,.,TRBV4-3,.,CASSQVGQTGEQYF,TGCGCCAGCAGCCAAGTAGGGCAAACCGGCGAGCAGTACTTC
TRBJ2-2,few,TRBV5-1,TRBD1,CASSLARTGLGELFF,TGCGCCAGCAGCTTGGCACGGACAGGGTTGGGGGAGCTGTTTTTT
TRBJ1-5,.,TRBV4-1,TRBD1,CASSQGGTGVLNQPQHF,TGCGCCAGCAGCCAAGGGGGGACAGGGGTTCTGAATCAGCCCCAGCATTTT
TRBJ2-7,.,TRBV20-1,TRBD2,CSARAAGGRDEQYF,TGCAGTGCTAGAGCAGCGGGGGGGCGAGACGAGCAGTACTTC
TRBJ1-3,few,TRBV7-9,.,CASSLVGDYSGNTIYF,TGTGCCAGCAGCTTAGTCGGTGATTACTCTGGAAACACCATATATTTT